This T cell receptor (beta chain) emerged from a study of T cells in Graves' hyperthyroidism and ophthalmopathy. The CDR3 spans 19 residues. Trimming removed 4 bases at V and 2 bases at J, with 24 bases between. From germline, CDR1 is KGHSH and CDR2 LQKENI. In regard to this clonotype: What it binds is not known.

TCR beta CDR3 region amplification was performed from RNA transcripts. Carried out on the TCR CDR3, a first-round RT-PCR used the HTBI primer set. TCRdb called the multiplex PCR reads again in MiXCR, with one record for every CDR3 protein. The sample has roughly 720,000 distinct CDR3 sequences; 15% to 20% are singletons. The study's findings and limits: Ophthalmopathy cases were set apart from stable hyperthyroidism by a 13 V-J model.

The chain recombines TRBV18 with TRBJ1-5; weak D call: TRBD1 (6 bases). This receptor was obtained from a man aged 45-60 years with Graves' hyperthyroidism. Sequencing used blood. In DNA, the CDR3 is TGTGCCAGCTCACAAACAGGGATGGTCACTACAAGGGGCAATCAGCCCCAGCATTTT. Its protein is CASSQTGMVTTRGNQPQHF.